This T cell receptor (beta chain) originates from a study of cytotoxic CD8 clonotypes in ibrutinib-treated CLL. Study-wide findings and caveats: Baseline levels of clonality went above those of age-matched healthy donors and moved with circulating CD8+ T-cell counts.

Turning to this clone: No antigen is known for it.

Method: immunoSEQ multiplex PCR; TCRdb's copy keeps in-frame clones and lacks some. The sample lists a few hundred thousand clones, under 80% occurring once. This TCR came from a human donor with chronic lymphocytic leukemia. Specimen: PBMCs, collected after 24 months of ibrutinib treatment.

CDR3 sequence reads: CAWSGSLGETQYF. The CDR3 DNA reads as TGTGCCTGGAGTGGGTCACTGGGGGAGACCCAGTACTTC. This rearrangement joins TRBV30 to TRBJ2-5, with D hard to call. V lost 1 base and J 5 bases, leaving 11 bases between the germline ends. CDR1 and CDR2 from the germline V gene are GTSNPN and SVGIG (reference sequence). This CDR3 comprises 13 residues.